One sample yielded the 18 T cell receptor beta chains listed below, sequenced in a study of blood T cell repertoires in COVID-19 (TCRdb year 2020). Preparation of the library involved the immunoSEQ multiplex PCR assay. The clones in this table, taken by TCRdb from immuneACCESS, are in-frame only. Not every clone is retained; where verified, under half of the shortfall comes from an unresolved V gene, and the cause of the rest is unknown. In all, the sample holds about 170,000 clones, and 65% to 85% of those were seen once. The ten largest make up around 3.6% of the sample. Sequencing was performed on PBMCs or T cells enriched from blood (not recorded which). The receptors derive from a woman between 45 and 65 years old in a cohort exposed to, infected with or recovered from COVID-19 (not recorded which).

This rearrangement joins TRBV23-1 to TRBJ1-1; 7 nucleotides line up with TRBD1. TRBV23-1 is known as an ORF, though its function is uncertain. CDR3 size: 18 residues. V lost 7 bases and J lost 1; bases outside the gene matches: 18. The CDR3 sequence is CASISPDRLPRGNTEAFF. DNA of the CDR3: TGCGCCAGCATCTCTCCGGACAGGCTCCCGAGGGGGAACACTGAAGCTTTCTTT.

V and J are TRBV18 and TRBJ2-2; TRBD1 is a possible D gene (5 bases). V lost 0 bases to trimming and J lost 4 bases, with 15 bases between them. This CDR3 is 17 amino acids long. Germline V gene lookup returns CDR1 KGHSH and CDR2 LQKENI. The chain's CDR3 is CASSPPVQVMGTGELFF. In nucleotides, the CDR3 is TGTGCCAGCTCACCACCGGTACAGGTGATGGGCACCGGGGAGCTGTTTTTT.

V usage is TRBV5-6 and J usage is TRBJ2-7; 11 bases align to TRBD2. Looked up from germline, CDR1 is SGHDT and CDR2 is YYEEEE. CDR3 size: 14 residues. The junction had 0 bases not matched to a gene; V was cut back by 1 base and J by 3 bases. DNA for the CDR3: TGTGCCAGCAGCTTGACTAGCGGGAGCTACGAGCAGTACTTC. This codes for CASSLTSGSYEQYF. Full variable domain (missing parts from reference TRBV5-6 and TRBJ2-7): DAGVTQSPTHLIKTRGQQVTLRCSPKSGHDTVSWYQQALGQGPQFIFQYYEEEERQRGNFPDRFSGHQFPNYSSELNVNALLLGDSALYLCASSLTSGSYEQYFGPGTRLTVT.

This clone was seen a single time. The chain carries TRBV6-2 or TRBV6-3 and TRBJ1-1, with a weak D call TRBD1 (6 bases). V dropped 1 base and J dropped 2 bases, with 8 bases sitting between them. This CDR3 contains 14 residues. Germline-derived CDR1 and CDR2 are MNHEY and SVGEGT. As DNA, the CDR3 is TGTGCCAGCAGTTACTGGACAGACAACACTGAAGCTTTCTTT. Translated, it gives CASSYWTDNTEAFF.

V and J are TRBV10-2 and TRBJ2-7, with unresolved D. Germline lookup yields CDR1 WSHSY and CDR2 SAAADI. V lost 0 bases to trimming and J lost 0 bases, with 3 bases between them. This CDR3 spans 13 amino acids. This CDR3 reads CASSESYSYEQYF. The CDR3 DNA sequence: TGCGCCAGCAGTGAGTCATACTCCTACGAGCAGTACTTC.

In DNA form, the CDR3 reads TGTGCCAGCAGTTTCGGACAGGGGACCGGCGGCTACACCTTC. This sequence encodes CASSFGQGTGGYTF. The chain employs TRBV2 and TRBJ1-2; 9 nucleotides agree with TRBD1. The germline V gene encodes CDR1 SNHLY and CDR2 FYNNEI. V lost 5 bases, J lost 8 bases, and 9 bases stayed unmatched. This CDR3 has 14 residues.

In its sample, this clone was seen once. The V gene is TRBV30, the J gene TRBJ1-6; D is unclear. The CDR3 covers 14 residues. V lost 1 base and J 6 bases, leaving 10 bases between the germline ends. Germline CDR1 and CDR2: GTSNPN and SVGIG (reference sequence). The CDR3, as DNA: TGTGCCTGGAGTGAGCTTGGGCCTAATTCACCCCTCCACTTT. As protein: CAWSELGPNSPLHF.

The genes are TRBV30 and TRBJ2-3; TRBD2 matches at 12 bases. The CDR3 spans 16 residues. The V and J ends lost 1 base and 0 bases, in that order; junction bases with no gene match: 2. The germline V gene has CDR1 GTSNPN and CDR2 SVGIG (reference sequence). The CDR3 DNA reads as TGTGCCTGGAGTGGACTAGCGGGGGTTAGCACAGATACGCAGTATTTT. Its protein is CAWSGLAGVSTDTQYF.

CDR3 sequence reads: CASSLTVNYGYTF. CDR3 bases: TGTGCCAGCAGTTTGACAGTTAACTATGGCTACACCTTC. The chain joins TRBV27 to TRBJ1-2, with D tentatively TRBD1 (5 bases). The CDR3 spans 13 residues. Trimming took 3 bases from V and 1 from J, leaving 6 bases between them. Looked up from germline, CDR1 is MNHEY and CDR2 is SMNVEV (reference sequence).

The gene calls are TRBV10-1 and TRBJ2-5; a weak D match, TRBD1 (6 bases). Germline V gene lookup returns CDR1 WNHNN and CDR2 SYGVQD (reference sequence). There are 15 residues in the CDR3. Deletions cut 0 bases from V and 5 bases from J, with 13 bases between. The CDR3 reads CASSESSRGGETQYF. CDR3 sequence (DNA): TGCGCCAGCAGTGAGTCCTCCAGGGGTGGGGAGACCCAGTACTTC.

The chain recombines TRBV6-6 with TRBJ2-1; D is uncertain. CDR3 size: 12 residues. Trimming left V 6 bases short and J 8 bases short, with 11 bases between. Germline V CDR1 and CDR2: MNHNY, SVGAGI (reference sequence). The DNA for the CDR3 is TGTGCCAGCAGCCCTGGCTTTGATGAGCAGTTCTTC. Its translation is CASSPGFDEQFF.

This chain connects TRBV7-3 to TRBJ2-1; TRBD2 is a possible D gene (6 bases). CDR1 is SGHTA and CDR2 is FQGTGA in the germline V gene. The CDR3 is 15 residues long. V was cut by 0 bases and J by 7 bases, with 13 bases left in between. CDR3 amino acids: CASSLTSGGWNEQFF. CDR3 DNA sequence: TGTGCCAGCAGCTTAACGAGCGGAGGGTGGAATGAGCAGTTCTTC. The full variable domain, with the rest looked up from reference TRBV7-3 and TRBJ2-1, is GAGVSQTPSNKVTEKGKYVELRCDPISGHTALYWYRQSLGQGPEFLIYFQGTGAADDSGLPNDRFFAVRPEGSVSTLKIQRTERGDSAVYLCASSLTSGGWNEQFFGPGTRLTVL.

The CDR3 loop is CASSVLTAGGAEAFF. Here the CDR3 DNA reads TGTGCCAGCAGTGTACTTACGGCAGGAGGAGCTGAAGCTTTCTTT. The gene calls are TRBV2 and TRBJ1-1; unclear D gene. Germline V gives CDR1 SNHLY, CDR2 FYNNEI. CDR3 length equals 15 residues. Deletions cut 4 bases from V and 6 bases from J, with 18 bases between.

The gene calls are TRBV5-4 and TRBJ1-3, with TRBD1 matching over 11 bases. The germline gives CDR1 SGHNT, CDR2 YYREEE (reference sequence). This CDR3 is built from 16 residues. The V and J ends lost 7 bases and 4 bases, in that order; junction bases with no gene match: 10. The CDR3 nucleotides read TGTGCCAGCGGTCCCTGGACAGGGGGCTCGGGAAACACCATATATTTT. This codes for CASGPWTGGSGNTIYF. The complete variable domain, with remaining parts taken from reference TRBV5-4 and TRBJ1-3, reads ETGVTQSPTHLIKTRGQQVTLRCSSQSGHNTVSWYQQALGQGPQFIFQYYREEENGRGNFPPRFSGLQFPNYSSELNVNALELDDSALYLCASGPWTGGSGNTIYFGEGSWLTVV.

The V gene is TRBV28, the J gene TRBJ1-6, with 8 bases fitting TRBD1. J gave up 10 bases and V 2 bases, and 7 bases lay outside the gene matches. The length of the CDR3 is 15 residues. Germline V gives CDR1 MDHEN, CDR2 SYDVKM. CDR3 amino acids: CASSLQGAVQSPLHF. CDR3 bases: TGTGCCAGCAGTTTACAGGGGGCTGTCCAATCACCCCTCCACTTT.

The CDR3 is CASSGMRGAQETQYF. The CDR3 DNA sequence: TGTGCCAGCAGCGGGATGCGGGGGGCCCAAGAGACCCAGTACTTC. The chain joins TRBV7-2 to TRBJ2-5, with 8 nucleotides matching TRBD2. Unmatched junction bases numbered 6, after V lost 5 bases and J lost 1 base. CDR3 size: 15 residues. CDR1 is SGHTA, CDR2 FQGNSA, per germline.

This clone was observed a single time. This chain uses TRBV7-6 with TRBJ2-1, with a tentative D call TRBD2 (5 bases). This CDR3 is 14 amino acids long. The germline gives CDR1 SGHVS, CDR2 FNYEAQ. V gave up 2 bases and J gave up 2 bases, with 7 bases separating them. As DNA, the CDR3 is TGTGCCAGCAGCTTAAGGGAGACCTACAATGAGCAGTTCTTC. Its translation is CASSLRETYNEQFF. Variable domain in full (rest from reference TRBV7-6 and TRBJ2-1): GAGVSQSPRYKVTKRGQDVALRCDPISGHVSLYWYRQALGQGPEFLTYFNYEAQQDKSGLPNDRFSAERPEGSISTLTIQRTEQRDSAMYRCASSLRETYNEQFFGPGTRLTVL.

The gene calls are TRBV28 and TRBJ1-1; TRBD1 might be the D (6 bases). V lost 5 bases, J lost 3 bases, and 16 bases lay in between. The CDR3 loop spans 15 amino acids. Germline CDR1 reads MDHEN; CDR2 reads SYDVKM. In DNA, the CDR3 is TGTGCCAGCAGTGCCTCGGACAGCCTATACACTGAAGCTTTCTTT. It encodes CASSASDSLYTEAFF.